The TCR beta chain under discussion was sequenced for a study of human T cells and chemical hapten exposure. Study-wide background: Patch tests containing 0.01% DPC, applied to the upper back, were read at 6 days. Study-level points and caveats: The number of TCRs over 1 in 1000 frequency stayed unchanged after DPC.

TCRdb re-called the RACE reads with MiXCR, one entry per CDR3 protein. Of 240,000 or so distinct CDR3 sequences detected, about 9% appear once; the ten largest clones hold 2.3%. This clonotype was detected only a few times. What it binds is unknown. The germline gives CDR1 KGHSH, CDR2 LQKENI. V dropped 3 bases and J dropped 10 bases, with 14 bases sitting between them. The CDR3 has 13 amino acids. As to time point: pre-sensitization, week 0. Documented treatment: therapeutic diphenylcyclopropenone sensitization with weekly scalp DPC. Those who donated were patients with alopecia, 18 to 70 years of age, and suitable for DPC.

The TCR originated in a middle-aged woman with alopecia areata. Some clones in this sample may be carry-over from other donors' samples. The V and J genes are TRBV18 and TRBJ2-3; tentatively, D is TRBD1 or TRBD2 (5 bases each). The specimen comprised whole blood, sampled in connection with sensitization to the hapten diphenylcyclopropenone (DPC). The CDR3 loop reads CASSPEVRVAQYF. In DNA, the CDR3 is TGTGCCAGCTCACCGGAGGTCAGGGTCGCGCAGTATTTT.